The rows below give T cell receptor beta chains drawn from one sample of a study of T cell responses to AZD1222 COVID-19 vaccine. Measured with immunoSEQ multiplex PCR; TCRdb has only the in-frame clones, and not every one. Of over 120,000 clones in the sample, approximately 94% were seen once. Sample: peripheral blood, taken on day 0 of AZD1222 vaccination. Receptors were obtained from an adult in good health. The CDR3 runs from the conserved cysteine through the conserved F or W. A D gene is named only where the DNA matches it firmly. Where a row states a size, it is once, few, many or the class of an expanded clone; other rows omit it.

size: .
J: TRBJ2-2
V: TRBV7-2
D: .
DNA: TGTGCCAGCAGCTTAAGATCGGTCCCGGGCACCGGGGAGCTGTTTTTT
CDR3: CASSLRSVPGTGELFF

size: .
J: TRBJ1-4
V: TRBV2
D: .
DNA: TGTGCCAGCCGACAGGTGGAAGAAAAACTGTTTTTT
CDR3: CASRQVEEKLFF

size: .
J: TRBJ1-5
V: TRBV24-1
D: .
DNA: TGTGCCACCAGTGACGTGGGGGGGCTTCAGCCCCAGCATTTT
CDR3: CATSDVGGLQPQHF

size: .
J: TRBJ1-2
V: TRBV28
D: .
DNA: TGTGCCAGCAGTTTATTAGGCTATGGCTACACCTTC
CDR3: CASSLLGYGYTF

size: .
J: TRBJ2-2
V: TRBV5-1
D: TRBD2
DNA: TGCGCCAGCAGCTTAAGAGCGGGGGGCCCCGGGGAGCTGTTTTTT
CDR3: CASSLRAGGPGELFF

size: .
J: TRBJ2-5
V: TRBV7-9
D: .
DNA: TGTGCCAGCAGCTTAGGACGGAGGGGGGGGGCGCAAGAGACCCAGTACTTC
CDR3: CASSLGRRGGAQETQYF

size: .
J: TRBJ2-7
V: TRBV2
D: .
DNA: TGTGCCAGCAGCTCACTTAGGAGCTACGAGCAGTACTTC
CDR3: CASSSLRSYEQYF

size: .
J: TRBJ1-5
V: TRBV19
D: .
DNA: TGTGCCAGTAGTTCCTCGCCCGGCAATCAGCCCCAGCATTTT
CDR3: CASSSSPGNQPQHF

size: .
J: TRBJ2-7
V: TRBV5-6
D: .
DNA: TGTGCCAGCAGCACTACCACTGCGGGACGGACCTCCTACGAGCAGTACTTC
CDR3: CASSTTTAGRTSYEQYF

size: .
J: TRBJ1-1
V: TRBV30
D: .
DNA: TGTGCCTGGACCTTGCAGGGAAACACTGAAGCTTTCTTT
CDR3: CAWTLQGNTEAFF

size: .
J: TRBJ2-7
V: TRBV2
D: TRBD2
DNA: TGTGCCAGCAGTGAAACGGGACTAGCCTACGAGCAGTACTTC
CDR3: CASSETGLAYEQYF

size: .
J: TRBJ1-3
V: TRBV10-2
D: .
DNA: TGCGCCAGCAGTGAACCAGGGACTGGAAACACCATATATTTT
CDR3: CASSEPGTGNTIYF

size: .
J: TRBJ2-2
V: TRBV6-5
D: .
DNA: TGTGCCAGCAGACTTAAGGGCGGGGAGCTGTTTTTT
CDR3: CASRLKGGELFF

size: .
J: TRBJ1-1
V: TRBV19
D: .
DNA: TGTGCCAGTATGCGAGGGGATACTGAAGCTTTCTTT
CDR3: CASMRGDTEAFF

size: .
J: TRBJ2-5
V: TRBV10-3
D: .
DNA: TGTGCCATCAGTGACCGAGTCCTCGGAGAGACCCAGTACTTC
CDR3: CAISDRVLGETQYF

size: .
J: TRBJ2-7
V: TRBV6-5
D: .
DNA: TGTGCCAGCAGTTACTTTAGCGGTACCTACGAGCAGTACTTC
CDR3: CASSYFSGTYEQYF

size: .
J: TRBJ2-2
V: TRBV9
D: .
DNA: TGTGCCAGCACTTCGGGATTTCTAACCGGGGAGCTGTTTTTT
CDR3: CASTSGFLTGELFF

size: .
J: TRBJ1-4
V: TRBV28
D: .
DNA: TGTGCCAGCAGTCCCGCGGAGTATAATGAAAAACTGTTTTTT
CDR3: CASSPAEYNEKLFF

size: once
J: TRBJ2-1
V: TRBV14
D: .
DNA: TGTGCCAGCAGCCAAGTCCCCTCCTCCTCCTACAATGAGCAGTTCTTC
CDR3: CASSQVPSSSYNEQFF

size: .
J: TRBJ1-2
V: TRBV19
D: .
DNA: TGTGCCAGTAGTATAGCGGAGTATGGCTACACCTTC
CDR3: CASSIAEYGYTF

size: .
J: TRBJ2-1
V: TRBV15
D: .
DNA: TGTGCCACCAGCAGAGGTATAGGGGGTGAGCAGTTCTTC
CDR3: CATSRGIGGEQFF

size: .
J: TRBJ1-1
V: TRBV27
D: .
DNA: TGTGCCAGCAGTCTACAGGGTACGTACACTGAAGCTTTCTTT
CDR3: CASSLQGTYTEAFF

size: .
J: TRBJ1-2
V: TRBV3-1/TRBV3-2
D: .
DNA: TGTGCCAGCAGCCAAGTGAGCGCGGGGGGCGTAGGTGGCTACACCTTC
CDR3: CASSQVSAGGVGGYTF

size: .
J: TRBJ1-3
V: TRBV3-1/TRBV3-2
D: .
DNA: TGTGCCAGCAGCCCCGCGATCTCTGGAAACACCATATATTTT
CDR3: CASSPAISGNTIYF

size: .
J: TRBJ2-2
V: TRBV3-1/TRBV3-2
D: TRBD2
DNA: TGTGCCAGCAGCAAACCGGGACTAGCGGGTTCCGGGGAGCTGTTTTTT
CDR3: CASSKPGLAGSGELFF

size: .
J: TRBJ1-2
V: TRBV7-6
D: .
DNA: TGTGCCAGCAGCTTCAAACAGGGTTCTGGCTACACCTTC
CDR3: CASSFKQGSGYTF

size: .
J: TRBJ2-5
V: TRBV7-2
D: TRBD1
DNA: TGTGCCAGCAGCCCACAAACAGGGGGGACGTACCAAGAGACCCAGTACTTC
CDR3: CASSPQTGGTYQETQYF

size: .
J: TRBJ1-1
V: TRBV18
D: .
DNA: TGTGCCAGCTTGCGAGCGGGGACGAACACTGAAGCTTTCTTT
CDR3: CASLRAGTNTEAFF

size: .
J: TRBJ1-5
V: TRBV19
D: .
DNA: TGTGCCAGTAGTATAGTGTTAGGGCGTTCAGATCAGCCCCAGCATTTT
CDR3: CASSIVLGRSDQPQHF

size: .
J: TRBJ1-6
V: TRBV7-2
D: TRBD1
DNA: TGTGCCAGCAGAGGTTTTAGGACAGGGGGTTCACCCCTCCACTTT
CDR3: CASRGFRTGGSPLHF

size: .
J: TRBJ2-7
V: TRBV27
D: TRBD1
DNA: TGTGCCAGCAGTTCTCCGGGACAGGGGAGGGACGAGCAGTACTTC
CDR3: CASSSPGQGRDEQYF

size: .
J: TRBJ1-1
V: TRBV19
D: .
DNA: TGTGCCAGTAGCATTATAGGGACATTGACTATCATGAACACTGAAGCTTTCTTT
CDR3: CASSIIGTLTIMNTEAFF

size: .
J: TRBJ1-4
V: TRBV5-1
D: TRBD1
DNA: TGCGCCAGCAGCGGACAGGGAAGCGTCAGGGGTGAAAAACTGTTTTTT
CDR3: CASSGQGSVRGEKLFF

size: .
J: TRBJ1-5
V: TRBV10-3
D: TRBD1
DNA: TGTGCCATCAGTGATACAGGGGGTCAGCCCCAGCATTTT
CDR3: CAISDTGGQPQHF

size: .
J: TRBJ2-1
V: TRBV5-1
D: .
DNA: TGCGCCAGCAGCTTTGGACAAAACAATGAGCAGTTCTTC
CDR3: CASSFGQNNEQFF

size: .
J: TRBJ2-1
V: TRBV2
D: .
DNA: TGTGCCAGCAGTCTCGCTCGTTCCTACAATGAGCAGTTCTTC
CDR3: CASSLARSYNEQFF

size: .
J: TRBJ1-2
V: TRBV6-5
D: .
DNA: TGTGCCAGCAGTTACTCTTACGGGGGGGATGGCTACACCTTC
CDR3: CASSYSYGGDGYTF

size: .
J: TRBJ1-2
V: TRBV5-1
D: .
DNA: TGCGCCAGCAGCACGGGGGACACAGGGTATGGCTACACCTTC
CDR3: CASSTGDTGYGYTF

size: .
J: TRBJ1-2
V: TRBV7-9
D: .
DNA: TGTGCCAGCAGTTCCGCGCTGTGGCTTCCTAACTATGGCTACACCTTC
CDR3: CASSSALWLPNYGYTF

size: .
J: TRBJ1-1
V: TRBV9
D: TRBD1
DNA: TGTGCCAGCAGCGGGACAGGGGGCTGGAACACTGAAGCTTTCTTT
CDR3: CASSGTGGWNTEAFF

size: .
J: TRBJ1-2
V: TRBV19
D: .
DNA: TGTGCCAGTAGTCCTACTTCGGCTATCTATGGCTACACCTTC
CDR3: CASSPTSAIYGYTF

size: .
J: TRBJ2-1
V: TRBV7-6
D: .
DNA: TGTGCCAGCAGCCCAACGTACAATGAGCAGTTCTTC
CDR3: CASSPTYNEQFF

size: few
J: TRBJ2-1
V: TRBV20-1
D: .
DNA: TGCAGTGCTAGTCGGCCAGGCTCCTACAATGAGCAGTTCTTC
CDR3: CSASRPGSYNEQFF

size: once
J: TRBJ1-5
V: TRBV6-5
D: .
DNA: TGTGCCAGCAGTTACGTGGCATCCAATCAGCCCCAGCATTTT
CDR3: CASSYVASNQPQHF

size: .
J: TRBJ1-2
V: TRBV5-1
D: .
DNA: TGCGCCAGCAGCCCAGTCGGTGCTAACTATGGCTACACCTTC
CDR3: CASSPVGANYGYTF

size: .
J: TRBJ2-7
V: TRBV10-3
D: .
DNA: TGTGCCATCAGTCAGGCCGGGGGTAAACTATACGAGCAGTACTTC
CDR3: CAISQAGGKLYEQYF

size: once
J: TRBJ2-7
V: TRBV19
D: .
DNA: TGTGCCAGTAGTATCGAATCAGTCCCCTACGAGCAGTACTTC
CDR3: CASSIESVPYEQYF

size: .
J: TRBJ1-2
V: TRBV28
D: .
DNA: TGTGCCAGCAGTTTCGACCCCCGGGGGGACTATGGCTACACCTTC
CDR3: CASSFDPRGDYGYTF